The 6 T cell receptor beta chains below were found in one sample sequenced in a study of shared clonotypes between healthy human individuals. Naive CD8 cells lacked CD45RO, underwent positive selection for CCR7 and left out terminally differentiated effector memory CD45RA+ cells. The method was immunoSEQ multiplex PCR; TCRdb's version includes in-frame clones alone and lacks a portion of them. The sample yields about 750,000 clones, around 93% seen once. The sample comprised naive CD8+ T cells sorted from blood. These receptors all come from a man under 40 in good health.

The CDR3 here is CASSPAGGSLREQYF. The CDR3 DNA is TGTGCCAGCAGTCCAGCGGGAGGCTCCCTACGGGAGCAGTACTTC. The chain recombines TRBV27 with TRBJ2-7; 9 bases fit TRBD2. The germline gives CDR1 MNHEY, CDR2 SMNVEV (reference sequence). V trimming: 5 bases; J trimming: 7 bases; junction bases outside the gene matches: 12. CDR3 length: 15 amino acids.

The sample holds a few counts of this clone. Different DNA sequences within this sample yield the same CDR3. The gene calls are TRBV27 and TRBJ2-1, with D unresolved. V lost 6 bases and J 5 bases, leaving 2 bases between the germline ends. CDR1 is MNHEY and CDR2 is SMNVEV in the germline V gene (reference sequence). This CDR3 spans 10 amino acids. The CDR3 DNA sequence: TGTGCCAGCAGAAACAATGAGCAGTTCTTC. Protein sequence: CASRNNEQFF.

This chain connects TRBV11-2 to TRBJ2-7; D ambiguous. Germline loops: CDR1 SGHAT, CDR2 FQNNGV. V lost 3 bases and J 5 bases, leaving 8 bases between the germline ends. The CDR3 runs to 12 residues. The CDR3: CASSFGVNEQYF. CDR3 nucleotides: TGTGCCAGCAGCTTTGGCGTCAACGAGCAGTACTTC. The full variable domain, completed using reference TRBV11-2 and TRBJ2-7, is EAGVAQSPRYKIIEKRQSVAFWCNPISGHATLYWYQQILGQGPKLLIQFQNNGVVDDSQLPKDRFSAERLKGVDSTLKIQPAKLEDSAVYLCASSFGVNEQYFGPGTRLTVT.

The CDR3: CASSFGRVPTDTQYF. The CDR3 DNA sequence: TGTGCCAGCAGTTTTGGACGCGTTCCCACAGATACGCAGTATTTT. The chain carries TRBV27 and TRBJ2-3; D remains ambiguous. The CDR3 loop spans 15 amino acids. Trimming stripped 3 bases from V and 2 bases from J, with 12 bases between. The germline gives CDR1 MNHEY, CDR2 SMNVEV (reference sequence).

CDR3: CASSEVGPNTEAFF. The DNA for the CDR3 is TGTGCCAGCAGTGAAGTAGGCCCGAACACTGAAGCTTTCTTT. V usage is TRBV2 and J usage is TRBJ1-1, with D unclear. Trimming cost V 1 base and J 1 base, with 7 bases left between them. Looked up from germline, CDR1 is SNHLY and CDR2 is FYNNEI. The CDR3 runs 14 residues.

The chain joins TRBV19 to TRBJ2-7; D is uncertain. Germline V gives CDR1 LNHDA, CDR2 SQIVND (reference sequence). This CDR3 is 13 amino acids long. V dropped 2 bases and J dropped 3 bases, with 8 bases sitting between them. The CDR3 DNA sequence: TGTGCCAGTAGTATATTCCAGAACTACGAGCAGTACTTC. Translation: CASSIFQNYEQYF.